This record covers a single T cell receptor beta chain. Germline and junction disagree at one end, which may indicate a read error. This CDR3 region has 12 residues. Germline lookup yields CDR1 SGHDN and CDR2 FVKESK. Replicate PCRs for sorted subsets used about 200 ng DNA; this equaled some 30,000 T cell genomes. Clones were read by immunoSEQ multiplex PCR, and TCRdb kept only the in-frame ones, dropping some. This sample carries over a million clones, roughly 96% of them seen once, and the ten largest clones take roughly 1.2%. This sample stems from a study of shared clonotypes between healthy human individuals.

This chain uses TRBV14 with TRBJ1-1; no firm D call. The clonotype was recovered from a man aged 30-40 years in good health. Input material: naive CD4+ T cells sorted from blood. The subset: CD45RA+ positively selected. CDR3 nucleotides: TGTGCCACCAGCGGTTCCGGAACCGAAGCTTTCTTT. Amino acid sequence: CATSGSGTEAFF.